The 22 T cell receptor beta chains reported below all come from one sample, sequenced in a study of identical twins listed by TCRdb under 2016. The library was obtained by 5' RACE. These reads were obtained on an Illumina HiSeq 2000. TCRdb reanalyzed the raw reads on its own, using fastp at Q25 for trimming and MiXCR for clone calling, and kept in-frame beta chains. Each entry is one CDR3 protein sequence, shown with its most common DNA and genes. The sample includes about 900,000 distinct CDR3 sequences, with about 12% observed a single time. The top ten clones comprise about 1.5% of the sample. The same data also went into a second study, on yellow fever vaccine responses in identical twins.

Source material: PBMCs. These receptors all come from a woman aged 18-35 years in good health.

The chain links TRBV27 to TRBJ1-3; the match to TRBD1 covers 7 bases. The CDR3 consists of 16 residues. V lost 3 bases, J lost 0 bases, and 5 bases stayed unmatched. Looked up from germline, CDR1 is MNHEY and CDR2 is SMNVEV (reference sequence). In DNA form, the CDR3 reads TGTGCCAGCAGTTTGGGACAGCCCCGCTCTGGAAACACCATATATTTT. Translated, it gives CASSLGQPRSGNTIYF.

The gene calls are TRBV6-2 or TRBV6-3 and TRBJ2-2, with TRBD1 matching over 10 bases. The CDR3 runs 15 residues. The trim removed 7 bases at V and 13 bases at J, leaving 15 bases unmatched. Germline V gene data show CDR1 as MNHEY and CDR2 as SVGEGT. CDR3 loop: CASTTPGQGSRGLFF. The DNA of the CDR3 is TGTGCCAGCACCACTCCGGGACAGGGGTCTCGAGGGCTGTTTTTT.

This clonotype occurred a few times. CDR3 loop: CSAPRAGDPYEQYF. CDR3 nucleotides: TGCAGTGCCCCCAGAGCGGGAGACCCCTACGAGCAGTACTTC. V and J are TRBV20-1 and TRBJ2-7; 8 bases agree with TRBD2. This CDR3 region has 14 residues. V trimming: 6 bases; J trimming: 2 bases; junction bases outside the gene matches: 9. Germline V gene data show CDR1 as DFQATT and CDR2 as SNEGSKA (reference sequence).

Ten or more counts support this clonotype. The chain joins TRBV4-2 to TRBJ2-1; 7 nucleotides line up with TRBD2. The trim removed 4 bases at V and 7 bases at J, leaving 7 bases unmatched. The CDR3 runs to 14 residues. The germline CDR1 and CDR2 sequences are LGHNA and YNFKEQ. CDR3 nucleotide sequence: TGTGCCAGCAGCCCGGGACTACGAGAAAATGAGCAGTTCTTC. This gives the protein CASSPGLRENEQFF.

The J gene is TRBJ1-1, the V gene TRBV20-1, with a possible D match to TRBD1 (6 bases). Trimming cost V 2 bases and J 2 bases, with 12 bases left between them. This CDR3 is built from 14 residues. The germline V gene has CDR1 DFQATT and CDR2 SNEGSKA (reference sequence). CDR3 in DNA: TGCAGTGCTAGAACCGGGACAATCAACACTGAAGCTTTCTTT. Protein product: CSARTGTINTEAFF.

The J gene is TRBJ1-6, the V gene TRBV15, with D uncertain. CDR3 length: 12 amino acids. Germline V gene data show CDR1 as LNHNV and CDR2 as YYDKDF (reference sequence). Trimming pared 6 bases from V and 10 bases from J, leaving 10 bases between. CDR3: CATREDESPLHF. The CDR3 DNA reads as TGTGCCACCAGGGAGGATGAATCACCCCTCCACTTT.

This clonotype was counted only a few times. This chain links TRBV29-1 with TRBJ2-3; 7 bases are shared with TRBD1. V lost 2 bases to trimming and J lost 5 bases; unmatched junction nucleotides: 4. The CDR3 sequence is 13 residues long. Germline V gene data show CDR1 as SQVTM and CDR2 as ANQGSEA. The CDR3 reads CSVERTGLDTQYF. CDR3 DNA: TGCAGCGTTGAAAGGACAGGTTTAGATACGCAGTATTTT.

This clonotype was observed a few times. One end of the junction varies from germline; a read error may be responsible. The V call is TRBV7-9, the J call TRBJ1-2, with D perhaps matching TRBD1 (6 bases). This CDR3 spans 15 amino acids. CDR1 is SEHNR, CDR2 FQNEAQ, per germline (reference sequence). The CDR3 DNA reads TGTGCCAGCAGCCTAGCGGGACAAACTAACTATGGCTACACCTTC. It yields the protein CASSLAGQTNYGYTF.

This clonotype came up a few times. This chain uses TRBV20-1 with TRBJ2-2; D is undetermined. The CDR3 loop spans 14 amino acids. Germline V gene data show CDR1 as DFQATT and CDR2 as SNEGSKA (reference sequence). The ends were cut back, 1 base at V and 1 base at J, with 7 bases in the middle. CDR3: CSARGSRNTGELFF. The CDR3 DNA sequence: TGCAGTGCTAGAGGATCCAGGAACACCGGGGAGCTGTTTTTT.

This clonotype appeared a few times. This chain links TRBV9 with TRBJ2-7; 8 bases are a match to TRBD1. With 6 bases clipped from V and 0 bases from J, the junction kept 5 bases outside the gene matches. Germline CDR1 and CDR2: SGDLS and YYNGEE. The CDR3 length is 14 residues. The CDR3 coding sequence is TGTGCCAGCACCCGGACAGGGAGCTCCTACGAGCAGTACTTC. Amino acids: CASTRTGSSYEQYF. The full variable domain, rest sourced from reference TRBV9 and TRBJ2-7, is DSGVTQTPKHLITATGQRVTLRCSPRSGDLSVYWYQQSLDQGLQFLIQYYNGEERAKGNILERFSAQQFPDLHSELNLSSLELGDSALYFCASTRTGSSYEQYFGPGTRLTVT.

The gene calls are TRBV19 and TRBJ2-1; D call uncertain. The CDR3 is 15 residues long. CDR1 is LNHDA, CDR2 SQIVND, per germline (reference sequence). Trimming shortened V by 6 bases and J by 0 bases, and 12 bases separated the two germline ends. CDR3 loop: CASRALNSSYNEQFF. DNA of the CDR3: TGTGCCAGTAGGGCCCTAAACAGCTCCTACAATGAGCAGTTCTTC.

This chain connects TRBV12-3 or TRBV12-4 to TRBJ1-5; D remains unclear. The germline V and J ends were trimmed by 6 bases and 6 bases, with 12 bases remaining between them. The CDR3 runs to 13 residues. CDR3 bases: TGTGCCAGCAGCCCAGCTTCGAGTCAGCCCCAGCATTTT. Translated: CASSPASSQPQHF.

V is TRBV6-5 and J is TRBJ2-2, with 8 bases aligning to TRBD2. Germline CDR1 and CDR2: MNHEY and SVGAGI. CDR3 length: 19 residues. Losses at the gene ends were 0 bases for V and 0 bases for J; bases not matched to a gene: 9. Here the CDR3 reads CASSYSRGPGLANTGELFF. CDR3 sequence (DNA): TGTGCCAGCAGTTACTCGCGGGGACCGGGACTAGCGAACACCGGGGAGCTGTTTTTT.

V and J are TRBV2 and TRBJ2-5; the D gene is possibly TRBD2 (5 bases). Between the trimmed V and J ends, which lost 7 bases and 7 bases, there was a span of 22 bases. The CDR3 has 15 amino acids. The germline gives CDR1 SNHLY, CDR2 FYNNEI. Here the CDR3 reads CASTPSGETRGTQYF. CDR3 bases: TGTGCCAGCACCCCGTCTGGGGAGACCCGGGGGACCCAGTACTTC.

The chain is built from TRBV5-6 and TRBJ2-3; possibly TRBD1 or TRBD2 for D (6 bases each). Deletions cut 0 bases from V and 1 base from J, with 9 bases between. The CDR3 is 15 residues long. CDR1 is SGHDT and CDR2 is YYEEEE in the germline V gene. Here the CDR3 DNA reads TGTGCCAGCAGCTTGGCAGGGGAGGGCACAGATACGCAGTATTTT. Its protein is CASSLAGEGTDTQYF.

This clonotype showed up many times. This chain joins TRBV5-1 and TRBJ1-6; TRBD1 aligns across 7 bases. J gave up 7 bases and V 0 bases, and 7 bases lay outside the gene matches. The CDR3 is 16 amino acids. From germline, CDR1 is SGHRS and CDR2 YFSETQ. CDR3 coding DNA: TGCGCCAGCAGCTTGGGAGGGACAGAGAGGAATTCACCCCTCCACTTT. Translated: CASSLGGTERNSPLHF. Drawing the rest from reference TRBV5-1 and TRBJ1-6, the complete variable domain is KAGVTQTPRYLIKTRGQQVTLSCSPISGHRSVSWYQQTPGQGLQFLFEYFSETQRNKGNFPGRFSGRQFSNSRSEMNVSTLELGDSALYLCASSLGGTERNSPLHFGNGTRLTVT.

The chain is built from TRBV2 and TRBJ2-1, with D possibly TRBD2 on 5 matching bases. Germline CDR1 is SNHLY and CDR2 is FYNNEI. V was clipped by 8 bases and J by 0 bases, with 14 bases between them. This CDR3 comprises 15 residues. In nucleotides, the CDR3 is TGTGCCAGCGAGGAGGAGTATAGCTCCTACAATGAGCAGTTCTTC. This encodes CASEEEYSSYNEQFF.

This clonotype was seen more than once but under ten times. The chain recombines TRBV20-1 with TRBJ2-7; 11 nucleotides agree with TRBD1. The ends lost 1 base at V and 7 bases at J; junction bases unmatched: 15. Germline CDR1 reads DFQATT; CDR2 reads SNEGSKA (reference sequence). The CDR3 loop spans 17 amino acids. The CDR3 spells CSARGYRDRGFPTEQYV. The CDR3 coding sequence is TGCAGTGCTAGAGGCTACAGGGACAGGGGGTTCCCCACGGAGCAGTACGTC.

V gene TRBV7-8 combines with J gene TRBJ2-2; 10 nucleotides agree with TRBD1. The trim removed 0 bases at V and 7 bases at J, leaving 8 bases unmatched. Germline V CDR1 and CDR2: SGHVS, FQNEAQ. The CDR3 is 17 amino acids. The CDR3 DNA reads as TGTGCCAGCAGCTTAGCGCGACAGGGGGCTCTTGGCGGGGAGCTGTTTTTT. This sequence encodes CASSLARQGALGGELFF.

The rearrangement links TRBV3-1 to TRBJ1-2; D gene unclear. The V gene lost 1 base and the J gene lost 8 bases, with 8 bases spanning the gap. This CDR3 has 12 amino acids. Germline V gene sequence: CDR1 LGHDT, CDR2 YNNKEL (reference sequence). In DNA, the CDR3 is TGTGCCAGCAGCCAAGCCTATCAAGGCTACACCTTC. This encodes CASSQAYQGYTF.

This clonotype came up a few times. The V gene is TRBV7-9, the J gene TRBJ2-5; TRBD1 agrees at 8 bases. Losses at the gene ends were 5 bases for V and 5 bases for J; bases not matched to a gene: 13. This CDR3 spans 16 amino acids. Germline CDR1 is SEHNR and CDR2 is FQNEAQ (reference sequence). CDR3 nucleotides: TGTGCCAGCAGCCCTAGGAGGACAGGGTATCACGAGACCCAGTACTTC. Translation: CASSPRRTGYHETQYF.

In its sample, this clonotype was seen a few times. The chain employs TRBV3-1 and TRBJ2-1, with TRBD2 identical over 10 bases. J was trimmed by 8 bases and V by 1 base; bases with no gene match: 8. The CDR3 is 16 amino acids. Per germline, CDR1 LGHDT and CDR2 YNNKEL (reference sequence). CDR3 nucleotide sequence: TGTGCCAGCAGCCAAGGAGTAATAGCGGGGGGCGATGAGCAGTTCTTC. Protein product: CASSQGVIAGGDEQFF.